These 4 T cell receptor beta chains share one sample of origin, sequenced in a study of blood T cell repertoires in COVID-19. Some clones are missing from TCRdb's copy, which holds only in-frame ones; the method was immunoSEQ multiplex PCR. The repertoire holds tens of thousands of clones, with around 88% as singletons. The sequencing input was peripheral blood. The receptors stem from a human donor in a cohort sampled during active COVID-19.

CDR3 DNA sequence: TGTGCCAGCAGCTTGGCAGGGATTGTCTACCAAGAGACCCAGTACTTC. This encodes CASSLAGIVYQETQYF. The V gene is TRBV5-4, the J gene TRBJ2-5, with a tentative D call TRBD1 (5 bases). The V end lost 0 bases, the J end lost 0 bases, and 12 bases lay between the germline ends. CDR1 and CDR2 from the germline V gene are SGHNT and YYREEE (reference sequence). CDR3 size: 16 residues.

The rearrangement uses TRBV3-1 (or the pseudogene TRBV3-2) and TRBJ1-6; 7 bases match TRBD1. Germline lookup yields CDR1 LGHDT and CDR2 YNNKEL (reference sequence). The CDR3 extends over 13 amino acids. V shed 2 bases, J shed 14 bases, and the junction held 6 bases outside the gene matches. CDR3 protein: CASSQLRQGTLHF. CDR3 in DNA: TGTGCCAGCAGCCAACTCCGACAGGGCACCCTCCACTTT.

The CDR3, as DNA: TGTGCCAGCAGCTTAGCAGGGATGAACACTGAAGCTTTCTTT. Translating it yields CASSLAGMNTEAFF. This chain links TRBV11-2 with TRBJ1-1; possible D gene TRBD1, 5 bases. The CDR3 consists of 14 residues. Per germline, CDR1 SGHAT and CDR2 FQNNGV. The germline V and J ends were trimmed by 1 base and 0 bases, with 6 bases remaining between them.

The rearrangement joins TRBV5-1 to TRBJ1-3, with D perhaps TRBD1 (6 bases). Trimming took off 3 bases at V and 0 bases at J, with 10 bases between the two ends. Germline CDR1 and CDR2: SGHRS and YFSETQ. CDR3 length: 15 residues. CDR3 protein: CASSSGGASGNTIYF. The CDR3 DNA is TGCGCCAGCAGCTCCGGGGGGGCCTCTGGAAACACCATATATTTT. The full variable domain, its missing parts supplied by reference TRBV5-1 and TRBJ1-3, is KAGVTQTPRYLIKTRGQQVTLSCSPISGHRSVSWYQQTPGQGLQFLFEYFSETQRNKGNFPGRFSGRQFSNSRSEMNVSTLELGDSALYLCASSSGGASGNTIYFGEGSWLTVV.